Described below is a single TCR beta chain sequence and its context. As yet, its antigen is unknown. The data derive from a study of T cell responses to AZD1222 COVID-19 vaccine. V gave up 4 bases and J gave up 8 bases, with 14 bases separating them. The germline V gene encodes CDR1 SNHLY and CDR2 FYNNEI. The CDR3 length is 13 residues. Findings and caveats of the study: There were mostly white British donors and more females than males, and clonal diversity was possibly underestimated. Spike as a whole was targeted by vaccine-associated CD4 TCRs, dominant at 160-218 and 743-854. All repertoire sampling was performed exclusively after the peak T cell response.

Second-dose intervals near 4 or 12 weeks were combined. Libraries were prepared by immunoSEQ multiplex PCR; TCRdb keeps only in-frame clonotypes and omits some of them. This sample has under 150,000 clones, with 92% found just once. This clonotype originated in an adult who received the AZD1222 COVID-19 vaccine. Specimen: peripheral blood, collected 28 days after the second AZD1222 dose. The chain joins TRBV2 to TRBJ1-2; D is undetermined. The CDR3 nucleotides read TGTGCCAGCAGTGGAAGCGGGTCACGAGGCTACACCTTC. Residues: CASSGSGSRGYTF.